This T cell receptor beta chain appears in the sequencing data of a study of cytomegalovirus exposure and HLA in healthy donors. Study outcomes and limitations: As a later analysis revealed, most CMV-associated TCR beta chains appeared HLA-restricted. A list of about 180 TCR beta chains associated with cytomegalovirus was given.

Amplification used 60 Vbeta primers and 13 Jbeta primers. Data came from immunoSEQ multiplex PCR; TCRdb stores just in-frame clones and leaves some out. The sample has 120,000 or so clones; around 78% are singletons. V lost 10 bases, J lost 9 bases, and 11 bases stayed unmatched. The CDR3 contains 14 residues. The germline gives CDR1 MNHEY, CDR2 SVGAGI. A word on this clone: Its antigen is undetermined.

The TCR sequence derives from a woman aged 25-40 years in good health and CMV-seronegative. The specimen was PBMCs. The chain couples TRBV6-5 to TRBJ1-6; 8 bases are a match to TRBD1. The CDR3 here is CAIRETGVGSPLHF. CDR3 sequence (DNA): TGTGCCATCCGAGAGACAGGGGTGGGTTCACCCCTCCACTTT.